One sample yielded the 32 T cell receptor beta chains listed below, sequenced in a study of control samples from healthy donors and cancer patients. The table came from immunoSEQ multiplex PCR; TCRdb's copy has only in-frame clones and leaves some out. In the table there are about 170,000 clones, 80% to 90% of which are singletons. Sequencing was carried out using blood. These receptors were taken from a man under 40 in good health.

V gene TRBV27 combines with J gene TRBJ2-1; perhaps TRBD2 as D (5 bases). The CDR3 contains 14 residues. V was pared by 3 bases and J by 1 base, with 7 bases between. Per the germline V gene, CDR1 is MNHEY and CDR2 is SMNVEV (reference sequence). For the CDR3, the DNA is TGTGCCAGCAGTTTGAGGGTTTCCTACAATGAGCAGTTCTTC. It yields the protein CASSLRVSYNEQFF.

V is TRBV7-9 and J is TRBJ1-2, with D perhaps TRBD1 (5 bases). Germline lookup yields CDR1 SEHNR and CDR2 FQNEAQ (reference sequence). V was shortened by 1 base and J by 6 bases, with 12 bases between the two germline ends. The CDR3 totals 14 residues. The CDR3 DNA reads as TGTGCCAGCAGCTTAGGTCTCAGGGAGGATGGCTACACCTTC. It translates to CASSLGLREDGYTF.

The chain combines TRBV6-6 with TRBJ1-5, with D unresolved. This CDR3 has 15 amino acids. Trimming took off 2 bases at V and 3 bases at J, with 11 bases between the two ends. The V gene's germline CDR1 is MNHNY and CDR2 SVGAGI (reference sequence). The CDR3 sequence is CASSYVSAPNQPQHF. CDR3 DNA sequence: TGTGCCAGCAGTTACGTCTCGGCCCCCAATCAGCCCCAGCATTTT.

The chain uses TRBV5-6 and TRBJ1-2, with no clear D. Trimming pared 4 bases from V and 5 bases from J, leaving 12 bases between. CDR1 and CDR2 from the germline V gene are SGHDT and YYEEEE. This CDR3 spans 13 amino acids. The CDR3 nucleotides are TGTGCCAGCAGCCCCGGGCGGATATATGGCTACACCTTC. It translates to CASSPGRIYGYTF.

CDR3 residues: CASSEVRGNSGAFF. The CDR3, as DNA: TGTGCCAGCAGTGAAGTCAGGGGAAACTCTGGAGCTTTCTTT. V usage is TRBV11-3 and J usage is TRBJ1-1, with D possibly matching TRBD1 (6 bases). Germline V gene lookup returns CDR1 SGHNT and CDR2 YENEEA. CDR3 length: 14 amino acids. The V end lost 6 bases, the J end lost 10 bases, and 21 bases lay between the germline ends.

The chain has TRBV7-9 and TRBJ2-7, with 9 nucleotides matching TRBD1. The junction had 17 bases not matched to a gene; V was cut back by 4 bases and J by 7 bases. The CDR3 length is 17 residues. CDR1 is SEHNR, CDR2 FQNEAQ, per germline (reference sequence). The CDR3 is CASSSRTTGQGVREQYF. As DNA, the CDR3 is TGTGCCAGCAGCTCCCGGACGACGGGACAGGGAGTGAGGGAGCAGTACTTC.

The chain has TRBV27 and TRBJ2-6, with D possibly being TRBD2 (6 bases). This CDR3 is built from 15 residues. Trimming took 7 bases from V and 2 from J, leaving 12 bases between them. Per the germline V gene, CDR1 is MNHEY and CDR2 is SMNVEV (reference sequence). For the CDR3, the DNA is TGTGCCAGCATCTCAACGGGGGCTGGGGCCAACGTCCTGACTTTC. Translated: CASISTGAGANVLTF.

This clone has just one count. DNA of the CDR3: TGTGCCAGCTCACCACTTTCTCATAGGCAGGGGGTCTACGAGCAGTACTTC. This gives the protein CASSPLSHRQGVYEQYF. The V call is TRBV18, the J call TRBJ2-7, with 7 bases matching TRBD1. The CDR3 is made up of 17 amino acids. Germline V lookup: CDR1 KGHSH, CDR2 LQKENI. Unmatched junction bases numbered 12, after V lost 1 base and J lost 3 bases.

J is TRBJ1-4 and V is TRBV29-1; TRBD1 matches at 7 bases. With V trimmed by 4 bases and J by 4 bases, 3 bases remained unmatched. The CDR3 is 13 residues long. Germline V gene lookup returns CDR1 SQVTM and CDR2 ANQGSEA. CDR3 loop: CSVGGTVNEKLFF. Written as DNA, the CDR3 is TGCAGCGTTGGGGGGACAGTTAATGAAAAACTGTTTTTT.

The chain joins TRBV7-9 to TRBJ1-2; unclear D gene. The CDR3 extends over 12 amino acids. Deletions cut 5 bases from V and 7 bases from J, with 11 bases between. The germline gives CDR1 SEHNR, CDR2 FQNEAQ (reference sequence). The CDR3 region is CASSLSSFGYTF. In DNA form, the CDR3 reads TGTGCCAGCAGCCTATCGAGTTTTGGCTACACCTTC.

As to this clone: Other DNA sequences in the sample encode the same CDR3. This sequence joins TRBV2 and TRBJ1-1, with D possibly matching TRBD1 (5 bases). Trimming stripped 3 bases from V and 5 bases from J, with 13 bases between. Germline V gene data show CDR1 as SNHLY and CDR2 as FYNNEI. The CDR3 spans 14 residues. Written as DNA, the CDR3 is TGTGCCAGCAGTGAGGCCAGGGCTGGGACTGAAGCTTTCTTT. This encodes CASSEARAGTEAFF.

The V and J genes are TRBV29-1 and TRBJ2-1; 7 nucleotides align to TRBD2. After removal of 1 base from V and 3 bases from J, the junction contained 3 bases not matched to a gene. Germline V gene data show CDR1 as SQVTM and CDR2 as ANQGSEA. The CDR3 sequence is 14 residues long. The CDR3 loop is CSVEGGDYYNEQFF. CDR3 in DNA: TGCAGCGTTGAAGGGGGGGACTACTACAATGAGCAGTTCTTC.

This chain connects TRBV19 to TRBJ2-5; no reliable D call. The ends were cut back, 6 bases at V and 2 bases at J, with 13 bases in the middle. Germline lookup yields CDR1 LNHDA and CDR2 SQIVND (reference sequence). The CDR3 extends over 14 amino acids. In nucleotides, the CDR3 is TGTGCCAGTAGCCTTAAATCAGTTCAAGAGACCCAGTACTTC. Translating gives CASSLKSVQETQYF.

The gene calls are TRBV19 and TRBJ1-1; no firm D call. The CDR3 is 13 amino acids. In germline, CDR1 is LNHDA, CDR2 SQIVND (reference sequence). Trimming removed 5 bases from V and 11 bases from J, with 18 bases in between. The DNA of the CDR3 is TGTGCCAGTAGTTTCCTAGACAACGTAAACGCTTTCTTT. Translated, it gives CASSFLDNVNAFF.

This chain uses TRBV7-2 with TRBJ1-5, with D perhaps matching TRBD1 (6 bases). The CDR3 totals 14 residues. The germline CDR1 and CDR2 sequences are SGHTA and FQGNSA. The V gene lost 1 base and the J gene lost 2 bases, with 6 bases spanning the gap. CDR3 DNA: TGTGCCAGCAGCTTAGACAGGGGCAATCAGCCCCAGCATTTT. Translation gives CASSLDRGNQPQHF. Full variable domain (rest looked up from reference TRBV7-2 and TRBJ1-5): GAGVSQSPSNKVTEKGKDVELRCDPISGHTALYWYRQSLGQGLEFLIYFQGNSAPDKSGLPSDRFSAERTGGSVSTLTIQRTQQEDSAVYLCASSLDRGNQPQHFGDGTRLSIL.

V usage is TRBV28 and J usage is TRBJ2-1, with D maybe TRBD1 (5 bases). The CDR3 loop spans 15 amino acids. The V gene's germline CDR1 is MDHEN and CDR2 SYDVKM. Trimming cost V 4 bases and J 3 bases, with 13 bases left between them. CDR3 amino acids: CASSSLARVYNEQFF. The CDR3 DNA is TGTGCCAGCAGTTCATTAGCCAGGGTCTACAATGAGCAGTTCTTC.

This rearrangement joins TRBV9 to TRBJ1-6; no clear D. With 0 bases removed from V and 5 bases from J, the gap between germline ends came to 18 bases. This CDR3 has 18 residues. CDR1 and CDR2 (germline): SGDLS, YYNGEE. Here the CDR3 DNA reads TGTGCCAGCAGCGTAGCCCCCATAGACTCCCATAATAATTCACCCCTCCACTTT. This sequence encodes CASSVAPIDSHNNSPLHF.

V gene TRBV27 combines with J gene TRBJ2-7, with D perhaps given as TRBD1 or TRBD2 (5 bases each). Trimming left V 8 bases short and J 0 bases short, with 29 bases between. From germline, CDR1 is MNHEY and CDR2 SMNVEV (reference sequence). This CDR3 spans 19 amino acids. The CDR3 spells CASPQSFFLMGPCSYEQYF. The CDR3 DNA reads as TGTGCCAGCCCTCAATCCTTCTTTCTAATGGGACCTTGCTCCTACGAGCAGTACTTC.

The chain carries TRBV9 and TRBJ2-2; unclear D gene. Germline CDR1 SGDLS, CDR2 YYNGEE. This CDR3 region has 13 residues. Trimming cost V 2 bases and J 7 bases, with 9 bases left between them. Here the CDR3 reads CASSVGISGELFF. The CDR3 bases are TGTGCCAGCAGCGTGGGGATTAGCGGGGAGCTGTTTTTT.

This chain uses TRBV29-1 with TRBJ2-1, with 8 bases identical to TRBD1. Germline assignment: CDR1 SQVTM and CDR2 ANQGSEA. This CDR3 comprises 12 residues. Germline trimming cut 7 bases from V and 9 bases from J; bases unmatched to any gene: 8. The CDR3 nucleotides read TGCAGCGCTGGACAGGGATTGAGTGAGCAGTTCTTC. Its protein is CSAGQGLSEQFF.

The chain combines TRBV4-3 with TRBJ2-7, with a tentative D call TRBD2 (6 bases). Germline V gene data show CDR1 as LGHNA and CDR2 as YSLEER. V was shortened by 4 bases and J by 0 bases, with 19 bases between the two germline ends. This CDR3 comprises 17 residues. The CDR3 reads CASSLGGKGTDSYEQYF. The CDR3 DNA reads as TGCGCCAGCAGCCTGGGCGGGAAAGGGACTGACTCCTACGAGCAGTACTTC.

The rearrangement joins TRBV29-1 to TRBJ1-1; D is uncertain. The CDR3 has 17 residues. Trimming took 4 bases from V and 0 from J, leaving 21 bases between them. Germline V CDR1 and CDR2: SQVTM, ANQGSEA. CDR3 DNA sequence: TGCAGCGTTGTGGGTCCGGTCGGACTATTAATGAACACTGAAGCTTTCTTT. This translates into CSVVGPVGLLMNTEAFF.

Here the CDR3 DNA reads TGTGCCACCAACGGGGACAACTCCTACGAGCAGTACTTC. The encoded protein is CATNGDNSYEQYF. V is TRBV19 and J is TRBJ2-7; tentatively, D is TRBD1 (6 bases). Between the trimmed V and J ends, which lost 10 bases and 0 bases, there was a span of 13 bases. The germline V gene encodes CDR1 LNHDA and CDR2 SQIVND (reference sequence). The CDR3 extends over 13 amino acids.

This clone was picked up one time. This chain uses TRBV4-3 with TRBJ2-2; 11 bases map to TRBD2. The V gene end was trimmed by 3 bases and the J gene end by 6 bases; junction bases not matched to a gene: 18. CDR1 and CDR2 (germline): LGHNA, YSLEER. The CDR3 has 20 residues. The CDR3 loop is CASSHLPGLAAEGGSGELFF. DNA of the CDR3: TGCGCCAGCAGCCATTTACCGGGACTAGCGGCCGAGGGGGGGTCCGGGGAGCTGTTTTTT.

The chain has TRBV24-1 and TRBJ1-2; D is unclear. Germline lookup yields CDR1 KGHDR and CDR2 SFDVKD. V lost 3 bases, J lost 1 base, and 8 bases lay in between. This CDR3 spans 14 amino acids. The chain's CDR3 is CATSDRFGNYGYTF. DNA of the CDR3: TGTGCCACCAGTGATCGGTTTGGTAACTATGGCTACACCTTC.

In its sample, this clone was seen once. The chain recombines TRBV6-6 with TRBJ2-7; TRBD1 might be the D (7 bases). The CDR3 sequence is 12 residues long. Germline values: CDR1 MNHNY, CDR2 SVGAGI (reference sequence). V gave up 7 bases and J gave up 3 bases, with 10 bases separating them. The CDR3 DNA follows: TGTGCCAGCACCCAGGGGGGCTACGAGCAGTACTTC. Its protein is CASTQGGYEQYF.

The J gene is TRBJ2-6, the V gene TRBV9; D is ambiguous. The ends were cut back, 4 bases at V and 1 base at J, with 9 bases in the middle. Germline V CDR1 and CDR2: SGDLS, YYNGEE. The CDR3 loop spans 15 amino acids. CDR3: CASSPPRSGANVLTF. The CDR3 region has the DNA TGTGCCAGCAGCCCTCCACGGTCTGGGGCCAACGTCCTGACTTTC.

This clone was recorded a few times. This sequence joins TRBV4-2 and TRBJ1-1, with D unclear. V was shortened by 0 bases and J by 1 base, with 9 bases between the two germline ends. The length of the CDR3 is 15 residues. The germline V gene has CDR1 LGHNA and CDR2 YNFKEQ. The CDR3 sequence is CASSQDLSGNTEAFF. The CDR3 DNA sequence: TGTGCCAGCAGCCAAGACCTTTCAGGGAACACTGAAGCTTTCTTT.

The chain is built from TRBV5-1 and TRBJ1-2; the D is unclear. Deletions cut 4 bases from V and 4 bases from J, with 17 bases between. Looked up from germline, CDR1 is SGHRS and CDR2 is YFSETQ. The CDR3 is 15 amino acids. The CDR3 sequence: CASSPASDTFYGYTF. The CDR3 coding sequence is TGCGCCAGCAGCCCCGCGTCTGACACCTTCTATGGCTACACCTTC.

V gene TRBV5-1 combines with J gene TRBJ2-1; TRBD2 is a possible D gene (5 bases). The germline gives CDR1 SGHRS, CDR2 YFSETQ. The length of the CDR3 is 16 residues. The germline V and J ends were trimmed by 0 bases and 6 bases, with 16 bases remaining between them. In nucleotides, the CDR3 is TGCGCCAGCAGCTTGGTCCCATCCTCGGCGGGCAATGAGCAGTTCTTC. Its protein is CASSLVPSSAGNEQFF. The full variable domain, in which reference TRBV5-1 and TRBJ2-1 provide the parts outside the CDR3, is KAGVTQTPRYLIKTRGQQVTLSCSPISGHRSVSWYQQTPGQGLQFLFEYFSETQRNKGNFPGRFSGRQFSNSRSEMNVSTLELGDSALYLCASSLVPSSAGNEQFFGPGTRLTVL.

This rearrangement joins TRBV6-2 or TRBV6-3 to TRBJ1-1; TRBD1 aligns across 8 bases. Germline CDR1 reads MNHEY; CDR2 reads SVGEGT. J gave up 3 bases and V 6 bases, and 15 bases lay outside the gene matches. The CDR3 runs to 17 residues. This chain's CDR3 is CASSFRGHHLTDTEAFF. DNA of the CDR3: TGTGCCAGCAGCTTCAGGGGGCATCATCTGACGGACACTGAAGCTTTCTTT.

This chain connects TRBV10-3 to TRBJ2-5; maybe TRBD1 (7 bases). V lost 6 bases and J lost 4, with 21 bases in between. Per germline, CDR1 ENHRY and CDR2 SYGVKD. CDR3 length: 16 amino acids. The CDR3 DNA is TGTGCCATCAGCCTCCTAAGGACAGGAGGGGCAGAGACCCAGTACTTC. This sequence encodes CAISLLRTGGAETQYF.